Detailed here is one T cell receptor beta chain. Its antigen remains unidentified. This sample was taken from a study of cytomegalovirus exposure and HLA in healthy donors. Study-wide results and caveats: Usually a TCR sequence was rare, but some public TCRs were found in many donors. Published work reported that the classifier diagnosed cytomegalovirus status with high specificity and sensitivity. Researchers reported that a few CMV-associated chains were confirmed in vitro as CMV antigen-specific. The authors enumerated over 150 TCR beta chains as linked to cytomegalovirus.

Sequencing was performed with immunoSEQ multiplex PCR; in TCRdb, only in-frame clones are kept and a portion is missing. The sample lists some 250,000 clones; 90% were seen once. Germline trimming cut 6 bases from V and 2 bases from J; bases unmatched to any gene: 3. This CDR3 region has 14 residues. Germline CDR1 reads MNHNY; CDR2 reads SVGAGI (reference sequence). Sequencing used PBMCs. This TCR came from a woman in her thirties in good health and CMV-seronegative. The chain couples TRBV6-6 to TRBJ2-2; 7 bases are shared with TRBD1. The CDR3 DNA sequence: TGTGCCAGCAGCCGACAGGGAAACACCGGGGAGCTGTTTTTT. It encodes CASSRQGNTGELFF.